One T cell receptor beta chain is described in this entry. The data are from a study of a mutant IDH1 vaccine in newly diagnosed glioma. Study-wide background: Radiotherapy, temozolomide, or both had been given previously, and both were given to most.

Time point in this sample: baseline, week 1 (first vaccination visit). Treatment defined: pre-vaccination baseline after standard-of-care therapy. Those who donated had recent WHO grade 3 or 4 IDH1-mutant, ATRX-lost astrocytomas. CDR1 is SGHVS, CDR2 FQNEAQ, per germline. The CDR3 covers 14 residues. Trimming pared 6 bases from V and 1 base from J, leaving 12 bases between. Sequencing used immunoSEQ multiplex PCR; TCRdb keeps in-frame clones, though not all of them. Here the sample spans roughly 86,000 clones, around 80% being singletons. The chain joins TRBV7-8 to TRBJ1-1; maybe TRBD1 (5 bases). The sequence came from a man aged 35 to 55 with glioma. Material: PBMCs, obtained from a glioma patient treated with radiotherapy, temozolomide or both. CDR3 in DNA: TGTGCCAGCAGACTCGGGACGGCGAACACTGAAGCTTTCTTT. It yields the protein CASRLGTANTEAFF.